This T cell receptor beta chain derives from a study of blood T cell repertoires in COVID-19 (dated by TCRdb to 2018 to 2021). About the full investigation: Samples covering the acute and convalescent phases of COVID-19 were provided by collaborators in the United States, Italy and Spain. The material from the prospective study consisted of cDNA or gDNA derived from T cells, B-cell-depleted T cells, or PBMCs. Subjects who had been exposed to COVID-19, were actively infected with it, or had recovered from it provided the deeply sampled blood TCRbeta repertoires that made up the dataset. The repertoires were released in a freely available public database intended as a resource for research on the immune response to SARS-CoV-2. The samples were drawn from the first 160 participants of the ongoing ImmuneRACE study and from under 1,500 subjects provided by 6 global collaborators. The sample metadata nearly always contained a de-identified subject ID, COVID-19 status, age in years and sex. Where available, HLA class I and class II types were taken from metadata supplied by the sample provider and were not determined by assay-based typing. What the work shows at the level of the full study, not this receptor alone: Clinical and demographic metadata were provided uncurated, with the amount varying by source and participant.

One collaborating source in Seattle enrolled patients while the patients were actively infected and followed the patients over time throughout the course of disease. Each collaborating institution followed its own protocols to collect whole blood in K2EDTA tubes. For TCRbeta analysis, collaborators shipped samples as frozen whole blood, isolated PBMCs, or DNA extracted from either of those sample types. The CDR3 runs 15 amino acids, cysteine and phenylalanine included. Of the read, only the CDR3 DNA is kept; its 45 bases are in frame from base 1. V sheds 4 bases and J sheds 2 bases, leaving 14 bases between their ends. CDR1 and CDR2 were assigned from the germline V gene as LGHNA and YSLEER. This clone was seen a handful of times. No cognate antigen has been identified for it. Nothing much larger sits one base from this clone, and base qualities are not available. TCRbeta CDR3 regions were amplified from genomic DNA using the immunoSEQ Assay, a bias-controlled multiplex PCR. The paper's data handling went like this. Nucleated cell counts per sample were estimated from amplification of reference gene primers within the assay. Sequence reads were collapsed and filtered to measure the absolute abundance of every unique TCRbeta CDR3 rearrangement. For each sample, productive Simpson clonality was calculated by taking the square root of Simpson's diversity index across productive rearrangements. TCRdb took over this immuneACCESS table, retaining in-frame rearrangements with V and J assigned. Such tables are incomplete; in checked studies, under half of the missing clones stem from an unresolved V gene, and the remainder is unexplained. That table is the source of V, J and clone size, and D and trimming were worked out from the DNA. A total of fewer than 350,000 clones appear in this sample, roughly 87% of them only once. The ten most abundant clones make up roughly 9.9% of the sample.

The receptor comes from a man aged 25 to 45 with COVID-19, enrolled during active disease. The chain uses TRBV4-3 and TRBJ1-1; the D gene is not confidently resolved. Sequencing was performed on peripheral blood. The DNA sequence reads TGCGCCAGCAGCCCATGGACTTTTCCTAACACTGAAGCTTTCTTT. This codes for CASSPWTFPNTEAFF.